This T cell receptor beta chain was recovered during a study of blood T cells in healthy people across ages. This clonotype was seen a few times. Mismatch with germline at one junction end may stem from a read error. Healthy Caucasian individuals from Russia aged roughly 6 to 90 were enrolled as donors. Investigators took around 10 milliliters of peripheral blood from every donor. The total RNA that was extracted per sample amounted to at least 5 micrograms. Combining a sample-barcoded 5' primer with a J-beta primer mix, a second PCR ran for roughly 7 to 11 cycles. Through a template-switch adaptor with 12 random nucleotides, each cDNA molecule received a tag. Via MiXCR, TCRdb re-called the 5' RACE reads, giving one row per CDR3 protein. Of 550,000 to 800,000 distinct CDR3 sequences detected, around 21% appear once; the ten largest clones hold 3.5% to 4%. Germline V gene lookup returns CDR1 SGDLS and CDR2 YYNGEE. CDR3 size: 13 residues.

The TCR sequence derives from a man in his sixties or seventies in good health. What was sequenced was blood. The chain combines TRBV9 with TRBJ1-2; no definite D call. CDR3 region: CAGSVEGLGGYTF. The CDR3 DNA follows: TGTGCCGGCAGCGTAGAAGGCCTGGGAGGCTACACCTTC.